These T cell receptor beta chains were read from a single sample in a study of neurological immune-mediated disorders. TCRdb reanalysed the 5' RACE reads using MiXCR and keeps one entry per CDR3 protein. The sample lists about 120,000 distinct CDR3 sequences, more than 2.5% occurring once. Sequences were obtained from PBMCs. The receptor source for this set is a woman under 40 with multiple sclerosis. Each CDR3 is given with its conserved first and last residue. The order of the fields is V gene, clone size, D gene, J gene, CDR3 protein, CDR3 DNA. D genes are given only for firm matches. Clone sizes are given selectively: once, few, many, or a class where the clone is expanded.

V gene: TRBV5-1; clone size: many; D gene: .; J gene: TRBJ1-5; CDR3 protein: CASSLGSGGGPQHF; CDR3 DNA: TGCGCCAGCAGCTTGGGCTCGGGGGGTGGGCCCCAGCATTTT
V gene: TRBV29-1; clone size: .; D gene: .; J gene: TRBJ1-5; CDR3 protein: CSEEGYSNQPQHF; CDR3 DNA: TGCAGCGAGGAGGGTTATAGCAATCAGCCCCAGCATTTT
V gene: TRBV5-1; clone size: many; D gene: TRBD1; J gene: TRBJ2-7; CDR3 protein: CASSAISGTGIPDF; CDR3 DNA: TGCGCCAGCAGCGCCATCTCCGGGACAGGAATTCCCGACTTC
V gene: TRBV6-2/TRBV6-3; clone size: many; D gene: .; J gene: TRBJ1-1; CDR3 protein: CASRHMNTEAFF; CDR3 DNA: TGTGCCAGCAGGCACATGAACACTGAAGCTTTCTTT
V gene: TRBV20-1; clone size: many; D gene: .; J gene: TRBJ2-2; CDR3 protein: CSARIATGELFF; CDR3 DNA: TGCAGTGCTAGGATAGCCACCGGGGAGCTGTTTTTT
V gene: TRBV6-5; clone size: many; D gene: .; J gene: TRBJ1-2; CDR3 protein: CASSYQMDYGYTF; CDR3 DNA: TGTGCCAGCAGTTACCAGATGGACTATGGCTACACCTTC
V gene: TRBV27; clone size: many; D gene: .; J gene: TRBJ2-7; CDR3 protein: CASSLVGGAGHEQYF; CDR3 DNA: TGTGCCAGCAGTTTAGTAGGGGGGGCTGGGCACGAGCAGTACTTC
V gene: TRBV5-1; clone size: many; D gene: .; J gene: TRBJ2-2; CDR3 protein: CASLHANTGELFF; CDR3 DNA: TGCGCCAGCCTCCACGCGAACACCGGGGAGCTGTTTTTT
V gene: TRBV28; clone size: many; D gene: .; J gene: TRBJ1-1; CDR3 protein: CASSLLRKEAFF; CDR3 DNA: TGTGCCAGCAGTTTATTACGAAAAGAAGCTTTCTTT
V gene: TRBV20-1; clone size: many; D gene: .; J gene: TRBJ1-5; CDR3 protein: CSAWRVDSNQPQHF; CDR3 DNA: TGCAGTGCTTGGAGGGTAGATAGCAATCAGCCCCAGCATTTT
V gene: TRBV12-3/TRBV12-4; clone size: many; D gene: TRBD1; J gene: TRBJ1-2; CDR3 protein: CASSYLTGDYGYTF; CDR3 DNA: TGTGCCAGCAGTTACCTAACAGGGGACTATGGCTACACCTTC
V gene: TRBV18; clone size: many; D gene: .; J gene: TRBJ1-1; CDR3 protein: CASSPDTGKAFF; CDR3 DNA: TGTGCCAGCTCACCAGACACCGGGAAGGCTTTCTTT